These T cell receptor beta chains were read from a single sample in a study of CD8+ T cells in alopecia areata. Using immunoSEQ multiplex PCR, the repertoire was profiled, and TCRdb retains in-frame clones only, with some absent. Here the sample spans around 250,000 clones, around two thirds being singletons. Here the sequenced sample was CD4+ T cells sorted from blood, taken at week 0. The receptor set was obtained from a human donor with alopecia areata. CDR3s include the opening cysteine and the closing phenylalanine or tryptophan. The D gene is left open where the match is weak. Expanded clones get a size class; other rows say once, few or many, or leave the size out.

J: TRBJ2-1
D: TRBD1
size: .
V: TRBV7-9
DNA: TGTGCCAGCAGCTGGGGGGACAGGGACTACAATGAGCAGTTCTTC
CDR3: CASSWGDRDYNEQFF

J: TRBJ2-7
D: .
size: .
V: TRBV30
DNA: TGTGCCTGGAGTGTATCGGCAGGGCCATCCTACGAGCAGTACTTC
CDR3: CAWSVSAGPSYEQYF

J: TRBJ2-1
D: .
size: .
V: TRBV4-3
DNA: TGCGCCAGCAGCCAAGACCGGTTGGGCTACAATGAGCAGTTCTTC
CDR3: CASSQDRLGYNEQFF

J: TRBJ2-5
D: TRBD2
size: .
V: TRBV30
DNA: TGTGCCTGGAGCGGGGTCTGGGGGGGGCAAGAGACCCAGTACTTC
CDR3: CAWSGVWGGQETQYF

J: TRBJ1-1
D: TRBD1
size: once
V: TRBV5-1
DNA: TGCGCCAGCAGCCTGACCAGGGGGACTGAAGCTTTCTTT
CDR3: CASSLTRGTEAFF

J: TRBJ2-3
D: .
size: once
V: TRBV29-1
DNA: TGCACCGTCAACGCACCGACTAGACCTAGCACAGATACGCAGTATTTT
CDR3: CTVNAPTRPSTDTQYF

J: TRBJ2-3
D: .
size: .
V: TRBV15
DNA: TGTGCCACCAGCAGGAGGCAAGGGGCAGATACGCAGTATTTT
CDR3: CATSRRQGADTQYF

J: TRBJ2-3
D: TRBD1
size: .
V: TRBV6-6
DNA: TGTGCCAGCACTATAACGGGACAGGGATCAGATACGCAGTATTTT
CDR3: CASTITGQGSDTQYF

J: TRBJ2-1
D: TRBD2
size: few
V: TRBV29-1
DNA: TGCAGCGCTCGACTAGCGGAGTACAATGAGCAGTTCTTC
CDR3: CSARLAEYNEQFF

J: TRBJ2-5
D: .
size: few
V: TRBV29-1
DNA: TGCAGCGTCGACAGGAACCAAGAGACCCAGTACTTC
CDR3: CSVDRNQETQYF

J: TRBJ1-4
D: TRBD1
size: .
V: TRBV5-1
DNA: TGCGCCAGCAGCGGACAGGGTAATGAAAAACTGTTTTTT
CDR3: CASSGQGNEKLFF

J: TRBJ2-1
D: .
size: .
V: TRBV4-3
DNA: TGCGCCAGCAGCCAAGATAGGGCAGACAATGAGCAGTTCTTC
CDR3: CASSQDRADNEQFF

J: TRBJ2-5
D: .
size: .
V: TRBV25-1
DNA: TGTGCCAGCAGTGACGGTTTGGAGACCCAGTACTTC
CDR3: CASSDGLETQYF

J: TRBJ2-5
D: TRBD1
size: few
V: TRBV10-3
DNA: TGTGCCATCGCCGGACAGGGAGAGACCCAGTACTTC
CDR3: CAIAGQGETQYF

J: TRBJ1-2
D: .
size: .
V: TRBV30
DNA: TGTGCCTGGAGGGACAAGGGCCGTCGGGGCTATGGCTACACCTTC
CDR3: CAWRDKGRRGYGYTF

J: TRBJ2-2
D: .
size: .
V: TRBV29-1
DNA: TGCAGCGCCTCGGGACACGTGAACACCGGGGAGCTGTTTTTT
CDR3: CSASGHVNTGELFF

J: TRBJ2-7
D: TRBD1
size: .
V: TRBV5-4
DNA: TGTGCCAGCAGCCGAGGACAGGGGATCTACGAGCAGTACTTC
CDR3: CASSRGQGIYEQYF

J: TRBJ1-6
D: .
size: .
V: TRBV7-2
DNA: TGTGCCAGCAGCTTATACTTCCCACCCCTCCACTTT
CDR3: CASSLYFPPLHF

J: TRBJ2-7
D: .
size: .
V: TRBV13
DNA: TGTGCCAGCAGCTTACCAGCTAACGAGCAGTACTTC
CDR3: CASSLPANEQYF

J: TRBJ2-7
D: TRBD2
size: few
V: TRBV30
DNA: TGTGCCTGGAGTGGAGACATCTTTACCGGGACTAGCGGGGGCCAACTCTACGAGCAGTACTTC
CDR3: CAWSGDIFTGTSGGQLYEQYF

J: TRBJ1-3
D: TRBD1
size: .
V: TRBV30
DNA: TGTGCCTTCAGACGCCTTCCCCGAGGACAGGGGAAATCTGGAAACACCATATATTTT
CDR3: CAFRRLPRGQGKSGNTIYF

J: TRBJ2-3
D: .
size: .
V: TRBV6-5
DNA: TGTGCCAGCACGGCGTACACTAGCACAGATACGCAGTATTTT
CDR3: CASTAYTSTDTQYF

J: TRBJ2-2
D: .
size: .
V: TRBV4-2
DNA: TGTGCCAGCAGCCAAGATACGTCGGGCACGGGTACCGGGGAGCTGTTTTTT
CDR3: CASSQDTSGTGTGELFF

J: TRBJ2-5
D: TRBD1
size: .
V: TRBV29-1
DNA: TGCAGCGTGGAAACAGGGGCGGGGACCCAGTACTTC
CDR3: CSVETGAGTQYF

J: TRBJ2-7
D: TRBD1
size: .
V: TRBV5-1
DNA: TGCGCCAGCAGCCCCGGACAGGACCCTAACAGGCAGTACTTC
CDR3: CASSPGQDPNRQYF